Listed here is a single TCR beta chain. The same CDR3 also results from other DNA sequences found in this sample. The data were taken from a study of blood T cell repertoires in COVID-19. The wider study: Acute-phase and convalescent COVID-19 samples originated in the United States, Italy and Spain.

Per the original methods: Reference gene primer amplification gave nucleated cell count estimates. Clones were sequenced by immunoSEQ multiplex PCR, and TCRdb holds only the in-frame ones, with some missing. From that table come the V and J calls and clone size; the DNA was used to work out D and trimming. The sample carries 30,000 to 50,000 clones, 79% recorded once. V dropped 4 bases and J dropped 3; count of bases not matched to a gene: 2. The length of the CDR3 is 13 residues. Germline CDR1 LNHNV, CDR2 YYDKDF (reference sequence). The sequence derives from a man in his 70s with acute or convalescent COVID-19. The chain uses TRBV15 and TRBJ2-7, with TRBD2 matching over 8 bases. Sequencing used peripheral blood. The CDR3 loop is CATSKGTSYEQYF. CDR3 DNA sequence: TGTGCCACCAGCAAAGGGACTAGCTACGAGCAGTACTTC.